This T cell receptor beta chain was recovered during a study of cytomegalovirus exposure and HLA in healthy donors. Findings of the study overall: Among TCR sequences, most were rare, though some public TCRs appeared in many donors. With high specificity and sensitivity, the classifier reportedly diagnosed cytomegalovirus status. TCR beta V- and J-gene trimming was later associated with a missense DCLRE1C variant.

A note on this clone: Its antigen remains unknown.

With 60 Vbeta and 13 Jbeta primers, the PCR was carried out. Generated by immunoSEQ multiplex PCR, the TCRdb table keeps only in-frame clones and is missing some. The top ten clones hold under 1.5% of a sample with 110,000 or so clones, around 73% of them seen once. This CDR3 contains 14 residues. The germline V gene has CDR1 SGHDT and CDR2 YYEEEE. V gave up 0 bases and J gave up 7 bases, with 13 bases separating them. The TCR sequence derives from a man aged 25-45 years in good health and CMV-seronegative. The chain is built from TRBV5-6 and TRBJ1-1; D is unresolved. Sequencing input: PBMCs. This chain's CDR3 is CASSLGGVLHEAFF. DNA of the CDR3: TGTGCCAGCAGCTTGGGCGGGGTTTTACATGAAGCTTTCTTT.